The 10 T cell receptor beta chains reported below all come from one sample, sequenced in a study of OX40 agonist ivuxolimab in advanced cancers. Repertoires were generated with immunoSEQ multiplex PCR, while TCRdb's copy carries only in-frame clones and drops some. The top ten hold 1.2% of the sample, which has around 68,000 clones, 75% to 90% seen once. This sample comprised CD4+ or CD8+ T cells sorted from blood, obtained in a trial of the OX40 agonist ivuxolimab. These receptors were obtained from an adult with an advanced solid tumor such as melanoma, head and neck, liver or kidney cancer.

This rearrangement joins TRBV6-5 to TRBJ1-2; tentative D call: TRBD1 (5 bases). The CDR3 spans 16 residues. The germline gives CDR1 MNHEY, CDR2 SVGAGI. V lost 0 bases and J lost 3, with 14 bases in between. The CDR3 loop reads CASSYSPPGRDYGYTF. In nucleotides, the CDR3 is TGTGCCAGCAGTTACTCCCCCCCAGGGCGGGACTATGGCTACACCTTC.

V is TRBV11-1 and J is TRBJ2-4, with D unclear. Germline CDR1 SGHAT, CDR2 FQDESV (reference sequence). Trimming stripped 5 bases from V and 4 bases from J, with 15 bases between. The length of the CDR3 is 15 residues. Here the CDR3 reads CASSPIRNAKNIQYF. The DNA for the CDR3 is TGTGCCAGCAGCCCCATACGTAACGCAAAAAACATTCAGTACTTC.

The chain couples TRBV11-2 to TRBJ1-1; D gene unclear. Germline V lookup: CDR1 SGHAT, CDR2 FQNNGV. This CDR3 spans 13 amino acids. Trimming took 3 bases from V and 2 from J, leaving 7 bases between them. CDR3 bases: TGTGCCAGCAGCTTCAACGGAAACACTGAAGCTTTCTTT. It yields the protein CASSFNGNTEAFF.

For this clone: One end of the junction varies from germline; a read error may be responsible. This sequence joins TRBV20-1 and TRBJ2-1; 7 nucleotides align to TRBD2. This CDR3 is built from 11 residues. Germline-derived CDR1 and CDR2 are DFQATT and SNEGSKA (reference sequence). The CDR3 is CSAKGKGRDVF. In nucleotides, the CDR3 is TGCAGTGCTAAAGGGAAGGGGAGGGACGTCTTC.

This chain uses TRBV28 with TRBJ1-2; 8 positions match TRBD1. In germline, CDR1 is MDHEN, CDR2 SYDVKM. V lost 5 bases, J lost 8 bases, and 10 bases stayed unmatched. The CDR3 loop spans 14 amino acids. As DNA, the CDR3 is TGTGCCAGCAGTCCCGGACAGGGATCTTACGGCTACACCTTC. This gives the protein CASSPGQGSYGYTF.

The V call is TRBV5-1, the J call TRBJ2-1; D is perhaps TRBD2 (5 bases). Germline V CDR1 and CDR2: SGHRS, YFSETQ. This CDR3 has 16 residues. V was pared by 0 bases and J by 1 base, with 11 bases between. As DNA, the CDR3 is TGCGCCAGCAGCTTGGCGGTGAGCGGATCCTACAATGAGCAGTTCTTC. Translated: CASSLAVSGSYNEQFF.

V gene TRBV5-5 combines with J gene TRBJ1-1, with TRBD1 matching 9 bases. Germline V gives CDR1 SGHKS, CDR2 YYEKEE (reference sequence). V shed 4 bases and J 2 bases; nucleotides not matched to a gene: 6. This CDR3 region has 15 residues. The CDR3 protein is CASSLMTGGNTEAFF. As DNA, the CDR3 is TGTGCCAGCAGCCTAATGACAGGGGGAAACACTGAAGCTTTCTTT. The entire variable domain, with the rest obtained from reference TRBV5-5 and TRBJ1-1, is as follows: DAGVTQSPTHLIKTRGQQVTLRCSPISGHKSVSWYQQVLGQGPQFIFQYYEKEERGRGNFPDRFSARQFPNYSSELNVNALLLGDSALYLCASSLMTGGNTEAFFGQGTRLTVV.

The gene calls are TRBV28 and TRBJ1-5; no reliable D call. Trimming shortened V by 7 bases and J by 0 bases, and 10 bases separated the two germline ends. CDR3 length: 14 amino acids. Germline V lookup: CDR1 MDHEN, CDR2 SYDVKM. The CDR3 loop reads CASTSGDSNQPQHF. CDR3 coding DNA: TGTGCCAGCACCTCAGGAGATAGCAATCAGCCCCAGCATTTT.

This sequence joins TRBV11-2 and TRBJ1-2, with 9 bases aligning to TRBD1. CDR3 length: 14 amino acids. Trimming took 4 bases from V and 7 from J; bases not matched to a gene: 7. CDR1 and CDR2 from the germline V gene are SGHAT and FQNNGV. The CDR3 loop reads CASSSGQGERGYTF. CDR3 DNA sequence: TGTGCCAGCAGCTCGGGACAGGGCGAGCGTGGCTACACCTTC.

The J gene is TRBJ2-1, the V gene TRBV20-1, with D hard to call. The germline V gene has CDR1 DFQATT and CDR2 SNEGSKA (reference sequence). This CDR3 is 11 amino acids long. The germline V and J ends were trimmed by 5 bases and 4 bases, with 6 bases remaining between them. CDR3 amino acids: CSAPEYNEQFF. In DNA, the CDR3 is TGCAGTGCTCCGGAGTACAATGAGCAGTTCTTC.